Below, 28 T cell receptor beta chains from the same sample are listed, as sequenced in a study of technical replicates of blood from a handful of donors. Assay used: immunoSEQ multiplex PCR; TCRdb lists only in-frame clones, some missing. This table holds about 76,000 clones, approximately 86% found once. Sequences were obtained from PBMCs. The receptors derive from a human donor in good health. Some clones in this sample may be carry-over from other donors' samples.

The chain employs TRBV27 and TRBJ1-1; 9 bases agree with TRBD1. The CDR3 covers 13 residues. Germline V gene lookup returns CDR1 MNHEY and CDR2 SMNVEV (reference sequence). V lost 6 bases and J lost 11; bases outside the gene matches: 10. As DNA, the CDR3 is TGTGCCAGCAGACCCGGGACAGGGTTAATGGCTTTCTTT. Protein: CASRPGTGLMAFF.

This chain uses TRBV2 with TRBJ1-5; unclear D gene. Germline V lookup: CDR1 SNHLY, CDR2 FYNNEI. Trimming took off 7 bases at V and 7 bases at J, with 14 bases between the two ends. This CDR3 spans 13 amino acids. The CDR3 region has the DNA TGTGCCAGCAACCTCGGACGGGAACAGCCCCAGCATTTT. As protein: CASNLGREQPQHF.

The CDR3 loop reads CASSRSTGFYSPLHF. For the CDR3, the DNA is TGTGCCAGCAGTAGATCGACAGGGTTTTACTCACCCCTCCACTTT. The rearrangement links TRBV6-5 to TRBJ1-6, with 7 bases that match TRBD1. The germline V gene encodes CDR1 MNHEY and CDR2 SVGAGI. The CDR3 runs 15 residues. Trimming removed 5 bases from V and 10 bases from J; junction bases left unmatched: 11.

The gene calls are TRBV30 and TRBJ1-6, with D unresolved. The CDR3 is made up of 13 amino acids. Trimming took 1 base from V and 4 from J, leaving 5 bases between them. CDR1 GTSNPN and CDR2 SVGIG come from the germline V gene (reference sequence). The CDR3 DNA reads as TGTGCCTGGAGTGGGCAGTATAATTCACCCCTCCACTTT. Its protein is CAWSGQYNSPLHF.

This clone was counted at least ten times. The rearrangement joins TRBV6-4 to TRBJ2-3, with 10 bases aligning to TRBD2. CDR3 length equals 16 residues. J gave up 5 bases and V 2 bases, and 7 bases lay outside the gene matches. Germline lookup yields CDR1 MRHNA and CDR2 SNTAGT. CDR3 loop: CASSDVAGGGKDTQYF. The CDR3 bases are TGTGCCAGCAGTGACGTAGCGGGGGGAGGTAAAGATACGCAGTATTTT.

V is TRBV6-5 and J is TRBJ2-3; D might be TRBD2 (5 bases). Trimming removed 0 bases from V and 5 bases from J, with 12 bases in between. The CDR3 spans 15 residues. Per the germline V gene, CDR1 is MNHEY and CDR2 is SVGAGI. CDR3 sequence (DNA): TGTGCCAGCAGTTACTCGAGTGGGAGAATAGATACGCAGTATTTT. It yields the protein CASSYSSGRIDTQYF.

For the CDR3, the DNA is TGCGCCAGCAGCCGCGCGGGAGGGTATGAGACCCAGTACTTC. Translation: CASSRAGGYETQYF. The chain uses TRBV5-1 and TRBJ2-5; 9 bases match TRBD2. J was trimmed by 5 bases and V by 4 bases; bases with no gene match: 6. Germline V gene lookup returns CDR1 SGHRS and CDR2 YFSETQ. The CDR3 length is 14 residues.

The gene calls are TRBV7-6 and TRBJ2-1; 7 bases agree with TRBD2. The CDR3 is 14 amino acids. The germline gives CDR1 SGHVS, CDR2 FNYEAQ. The V and J ends lost 7 bases and 3 bases, in that order; junction bases with no gene match: 6. The CDR3 sequence: CASTREEGYNEQFF. For the CDR3, the DNA is TGTGCCAGCACCCGGGAGGAGGGCTACAATGAGCAGTTCTTC.

V and J are TRBV7-2 and TRBJ2-5; D perhaps matches TRBD2 (6 bases). Trimming stripped 7 bases from V and 9 bases from J, with 15 bases between. Germline V gene lookup returns CDR1 SGHTA and CDR2 FQGNSA. CDR3 length: 12 amino acids. CDR3 bases: TGTGCCAGCACCTCGACTAGTTCGGCCCAGTACTTC. Translation: CASTSTSSAQYF. The whole variable domain, remainder taken from reference TRBV7-2 and TRBJ2-5, is GAGVSQSPSNKVTEKGKDVELRCDPISGHTALYWYRQSLGQGLEFLIYFQGNSAPDKSGLPSDRFSAERTGGSVSTLTIQRTQQEDSAVYLCASTSTSSAQYFGPGTRLLVL.

Only a few counts were recorded for this clone. The rearrangement joins TRBV19 to TRBJ1-5; no firm D call. This CDR3 spans 14 amino acids. Trimming removed 9 bases from V and 9 bases from J, with 21 bases in between. Germline loops: CDR1 LNHDA, CDR2 SQIVND (reference sequence). Here the CDR3 DNA reads TGTGCCAGCACGAGGGCATATAGCACATCGCCCCAGCATTTT. Protein product: CASTRAYSTSPQHF.

The V call is TRBV5-1, the J call TRBJ2-5; D possibly corresponds to TRBD2 (6 bases). The CDR3 loop spans 13 amino acids. The germline CDR1 and CDR2 sequences are SGHRS and YFSETQ. Trimming pared 4 bases from V and 5 bases from J, leaving 12 bases between. Here the CDR3 DNA reads TGCGCCAGCAGCCCAGACAGCGGGGAGACCCAGTACTTC. As protein: CASSPDSGETQYF.

In this sample, this clone turned up a few times. This chain joins TRBV6-1 and TRBJ2-5, with 8 nucleotides matching TRBD2. CDR3 length: 14 residues. From germline, CDR1 is MNHNS and CDR2 SASEGT. V dropped 6 bases and J dropped 3; count of bases not matched to a gene: 6. The CDR3 region is CASRAGTREETQYF. DNA for the CDR3: TGTGCCAGCAGGGCCGGGACTAGGGAAGAGACCCAGTACTTC.

This clone was seen only once. V is TRBV21-1 and J is TRBJ2-3; no check of the table's D call, TRBD1, against the DNA was made. TRBV21-1 corresponds to a pseudogene. The length of the CDR3 is 17 residues. The CDR3 nucleotides read TGTGCCAGCACCCAAGGCCCGGACAGGGCAAGCACAGATACGCAGTATTTT. Residues: CASTQGPDRASTDTQYF.

The chain is built from TRBV5-1 and TRBJ2-5, with 7 bases identical to TRBD2. This CDR3 has 14 residues. The junction had 4 bases not matched to a gene; V was cut back by 0 bases and J by 5 bases. Germline V gene data show CDR1 as SGHRS and CDR2 as YFSETQ. In DNA form, the CDR3 reads TGCGCCAGCAGCTTGGCAGTGGGGGGGGAGACCCAGTACTTC. Translated, it gives CASSLAVGGETQYF.

V usage is TRBV6-5 and J usage is TRBJ2-1, with 11 bases fitting TRBD2. From germline, CDR1 is MNHEY and CDR2 SVGAGI. The CDR3 spans 16 residues. J lost 6 bases, V lost 2 bases, and 6 bases had no gene match. The CDR3 coding sequence is TGTGCCAGCAGTTACCCCGGGACTAGCGGAATCAATGAGCAGTTCTTC. Translating it yields CASSYPGTSGINEQFF.

The chain employs TRBV4-1 and TRBJ2-7; D is perhaps TRBD1 (5 bases). Trimming pared 2 bases from V and 1 base from J, leaving 15 bases between. The CDR3 totals 16 residues. CDR1 is MGHRA and CDR2 is YSYEKL in the germline V gene. CDR3 sequence: CASSQSTGYISYEQYF. The CDR3 DNA sequence: TGCGCCAGCAGCCAATCTACAGGTTATATTTCCTACGAGCAGTACTTC.

This clone was counted between two and nine times. The rearrangement links TRBV4-2 to TRBJ2-7; 7 bases map to TRBD2. V dropped 0 bases and J dropped 0; count of bases not matched to a gene: 5. Per germline, CDR1 LGHNA and CDR2 YNFKEQ. This CDR3 is 16 amino acids long. CDR3 in amino acids: CASSQELTSASYEQYF. In nucleotides, the CDR3 is TGTGCCAGCAGCCAAGAGCTCACTAGCGCCTCCTACGAGCAGTACTTC.

This clone has only one observation. The V gene is TRBV29-1, the J gene TRBJ2-2, with D perhaps matching TRBD2 (5 bases). Trimming took off 0 bases at V and 5 bases at J, with 16 bases between the two ends. This CDR3 has 16 residues. Germline assignment: CDR1 SQVTM and CDR2 ANQGSEA. The CDR3 protein is CSVEDRGGLGTGELFF. The DNA for the CDR3 is TGCAGCGTTGAAGATCGGGGTGGCCTGGGGACCGGGGAGCTGTTTTTT.

The genes are TRBV15 and TRBJ2-3; D is unclear. The CDR3 loop spans 13 amino acids. V was trimmed by 0 bases and J by 4 bases, leaving 5 bases between them. The germline V gene encodes CDR1 LNHNV and CDR2 YYDKDF (reference sequence). Here the CDR3 reads CATSRDQADTQYF. The DNA of the CDR3 is TGTGCCACCAGCAGAGATCAGGCAGATACGCAGTATTTT.

The J gene is TRBJ2-7, the V gene TRBV7-9; 8 bases fit TRBD2. V lost 8 bases to trimming and J lost 0 bases; unmatched junction nucleotides: 6. Germline CDR1 reads SEHNR; CDR2 reads FQNEAQ (reference sequence). The CDR3 runs to 14 residues. The CDR3 coding sequence is TGTGCCAGCGAGCGGGAGCGGAGCTCCTACGAGCAGTACTTC. Its protein product is CASERERSSYEQYF.

The V call is TRBV7-3, the J call TRBJ2-2; 8 bases are a match to TRBD1. CDR3 length: 13 residues. Unmatched junction bases numbered 4, after V lost 2 bases and J lost 11 bases. The V gene's germline CDR1 is SGHTA and CDR2 FQGTGA. The CDR3 nucleotides read TGTGCCAGCAGCTTACAGGGGACAGGCGAGCTGTTTTTT. Translating gives CASSLQGTGELFF. The variable domain in full, with the rest retrieved from reference TRBV7-3 and TRBJ2-2, is GAGVSQTPSNKVTEKGKYVELRCDPISGHTALYWYRQSLGQGPEFLIYFQGTGAADDSGLPNDRFFAVRPEGSVSTLKIQRTERGDSAVYLCASSLQGTGELFFGEGSRLTVL.

This clone was counted only a few times. The chain links TRBV4-2 to TRBJ1-3; D call uncertain. Per germline, CDR1 LGHNA and CDR2 YNFKEQ. Deletions cut 0 bases from V and 0 bases from J, with 12 bases between. CDR3 size: 17 residues. The CDR3 is CASSQEGGPISGNTIYF. CDR3 DNA sequence: TGTGCCAGCAGCCAAGAAGGAGGACCCATCTCTGGAAACACCATATATTTT.

The genes are TRBV10-3 and TRBJ1-3; 7 bases agree with TRBD1. V trimming: 5 bases; J trimming: 3 bases; junction bases outside the gene matches: 7. The CDR3 sequence is 15 residues long. Germline CDR1 ENHRY, CDR2 SYGVKD. The CDR3 reads CAISREGALGNTIYF. In DNA, the CDR3 is TGTGCCATCAGTCGGGAGGGGGCCCTTGGAAACACCATATATTTT.

This sequence joins TRBV5-5 and TRBJ2-7; D perhaps matches TRBD2 (6 bases). CDR1 SGHKS and CDR2 YYEKEE come from the germline V gene (reference sequence). The CDR3 has 14 residues. Trimming left V 0 bases short and J 4 bases short, with 11 bases between. The CDR3 region is CASSLGSGRYEQYF. The CDR3 region has the DNA TGTGCCAGCAGCTTGGGTTCAGGGAGGTACGAGCAGTACTTC.

This sequence joins TRBV2 and TRBJ2-3; 9 bases agree with TRBD1. Per germline, CDR1 SNHLY and CDR2 FYNNEI. The V segment lost 6 bases and the J segment 2 bases; nucleotides outside the gene matches: 12. The CDR3 length is 17 residues. CDR3 amino acids: CASSSTGGAWATDTQYF. The DNA for the CDR3 is TGTGCCAGCAGCTCAACAGGGGGCGCGTGGGCCACAGATACGCAGTATTTT.

V usage is TRBV6-1 and J usage is TRBJ2-7; weak D call: TRBD1 (5 bases). Deletions cut 1 base from V and 3 bases from J, with 16 bases between. In germline, CDR1 is MNHNS, CDR2 SASEGT. CDR3 length equals 16 residues. DNA of the CDR3: TGTGCCAGCAGTGAAGAGGGGTGGAGTTTAGGCTACGAGCAGTACTTC. Protein product: CASSEEGWSLGYEQYF.

The V call is TRBV11-2, the J call TRBJ2-1; 11 bases agree with TRBD2. Germline lookup yields CDR1 SGHAT and CDR2 FQNNGV. The CDR3 extends over 15 amino acids. V lost 2 bases to trimming and J lost 6 bases; unmatched junction nucleotides: 3. The CDR3 DNA follows: TGTGCCAGCAGCTTACTTGGGACTAGCGGCAATGAGCAGTTCTTC. Protein product: CASSLLGTSGNEQFF.

This clone was detected only a few times. The V gene is TRBV19, the J gene TRBJ2-1; D possibly corresponds to TRBD2 (6 bases). The V gene's germline CDR1 is LNHDA and CDR2 SQIVND (reference sequence). The V and J ends lost 6 bases and 6 bases respectively, with 15 bases between them. CDR3 length equals 14 residues. This CDR3 reads CASRVGGASNEQFF. In DNA, the CDR3 is TGTGCCAGTAGAGTGGGAGGTGCTAGCAATGAGCAGTTCTTC.